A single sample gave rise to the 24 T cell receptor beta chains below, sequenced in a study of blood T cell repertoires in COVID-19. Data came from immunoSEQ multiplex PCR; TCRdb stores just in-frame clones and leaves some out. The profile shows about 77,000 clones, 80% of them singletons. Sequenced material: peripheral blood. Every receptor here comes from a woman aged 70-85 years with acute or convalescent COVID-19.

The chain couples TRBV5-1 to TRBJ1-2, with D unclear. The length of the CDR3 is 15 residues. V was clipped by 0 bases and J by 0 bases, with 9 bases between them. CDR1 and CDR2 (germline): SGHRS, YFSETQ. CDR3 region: CASSLDGAANYGYTF. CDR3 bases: TGCGCCAGCAGCTTGGACGGAGCGGCTAACTATGGCTACACCTTC.

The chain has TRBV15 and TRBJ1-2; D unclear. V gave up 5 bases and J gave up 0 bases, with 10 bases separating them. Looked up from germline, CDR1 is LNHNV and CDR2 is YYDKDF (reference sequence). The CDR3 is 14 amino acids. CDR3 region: CATSPPQANYGYTF. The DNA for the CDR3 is TGTGCCACCAGCCCGCCCCAGGCTAACTATGGCTACACCTTC.

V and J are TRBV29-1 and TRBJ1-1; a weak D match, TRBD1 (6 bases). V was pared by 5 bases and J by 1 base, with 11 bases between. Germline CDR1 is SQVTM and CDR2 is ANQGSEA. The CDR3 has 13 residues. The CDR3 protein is CSVRNRANTEAFF. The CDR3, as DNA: TGCAGCGTTCGAAACAGGGCGAACACTGAAGCTTTCTTT.

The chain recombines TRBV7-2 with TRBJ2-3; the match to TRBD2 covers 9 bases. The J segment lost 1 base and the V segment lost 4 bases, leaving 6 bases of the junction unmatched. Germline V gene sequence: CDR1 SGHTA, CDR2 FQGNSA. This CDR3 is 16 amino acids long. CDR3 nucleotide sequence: TGTGCCAGCAGCTCTTCTGGCGGGGGGGGCACAGATACGCAGTATTTT. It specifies CASSSSGGGGTDTQYF.

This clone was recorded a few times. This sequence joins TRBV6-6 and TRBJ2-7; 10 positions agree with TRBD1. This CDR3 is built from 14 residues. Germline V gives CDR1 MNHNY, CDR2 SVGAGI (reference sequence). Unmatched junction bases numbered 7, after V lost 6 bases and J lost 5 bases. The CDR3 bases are TGTGCCAGCAGCCCCACCGGGACAGGGGACGAGCAGTACTTC. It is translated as CASSPTGTGDEQYF.

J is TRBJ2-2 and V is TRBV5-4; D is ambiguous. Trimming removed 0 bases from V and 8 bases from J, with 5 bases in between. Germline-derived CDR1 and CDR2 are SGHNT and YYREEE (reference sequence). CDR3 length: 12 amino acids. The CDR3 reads CASSLDSGELFF. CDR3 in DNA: TGTGCCAGCAGCTTGGATAGTGGGGAGCTGTTTTTT.

The CDR3 sequence: CASIPMGGGTYEQYF. CDR3 nucleotides: TGTGCCAGCATCCCCATGGGCGGGGGCACCTACGAGCAGTACTTC. The J gene is TRBJ2-7, the V gene TRBV6-5; D is possibly TRBD2 (7 bases). Germline CDR1 and CDR2: MNHEY and SVGAGI. Trimming left V 7 bases short and J 2 bases short, with 18 bases between. The CDR3 sequence is 15 residues long.

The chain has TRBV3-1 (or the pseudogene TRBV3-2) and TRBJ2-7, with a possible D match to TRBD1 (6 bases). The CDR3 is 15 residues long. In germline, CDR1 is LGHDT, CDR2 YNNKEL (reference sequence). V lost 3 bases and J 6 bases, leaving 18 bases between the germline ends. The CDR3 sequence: CASSHTGLHPLEQYF. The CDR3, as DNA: TGTGCCAGCAGCCACACAGGGTTGCACCCGCTCGAGCAGTACTTC.

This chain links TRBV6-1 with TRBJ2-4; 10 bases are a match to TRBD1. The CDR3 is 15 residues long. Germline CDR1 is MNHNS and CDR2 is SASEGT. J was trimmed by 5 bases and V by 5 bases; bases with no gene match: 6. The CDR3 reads CASSPSGTGENIQYF. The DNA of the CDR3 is TGTGCCAGCAGTCCCAGTGGGACAGGGGAAAACATTCAGTACTTC.

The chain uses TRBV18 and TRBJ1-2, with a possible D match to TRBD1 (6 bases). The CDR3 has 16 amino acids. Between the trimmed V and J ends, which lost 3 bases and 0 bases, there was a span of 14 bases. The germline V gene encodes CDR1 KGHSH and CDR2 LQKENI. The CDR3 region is CASSPSQGIANYGYTF. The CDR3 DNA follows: TGTGCCAGCTCACCCTCACAGGGCATAGCTAACTATGGCTACACCTTC.

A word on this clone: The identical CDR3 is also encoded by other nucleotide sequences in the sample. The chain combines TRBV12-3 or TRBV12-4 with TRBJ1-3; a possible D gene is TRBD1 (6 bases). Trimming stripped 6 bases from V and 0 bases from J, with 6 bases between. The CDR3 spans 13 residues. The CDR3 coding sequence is TGTGCCAGCAGACAGGGCTCTGGAAACACCATATATTTT. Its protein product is CASRQGSGNTIYF.

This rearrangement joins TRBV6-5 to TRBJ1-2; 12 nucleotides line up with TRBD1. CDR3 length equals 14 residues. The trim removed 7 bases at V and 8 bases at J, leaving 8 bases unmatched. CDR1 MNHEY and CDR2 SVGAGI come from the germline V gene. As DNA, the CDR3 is TGTGCCAGCACTGGCCGGGACAGGGGGCAAGGCTACACCTTC. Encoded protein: CASTGRDRGQGYTF.

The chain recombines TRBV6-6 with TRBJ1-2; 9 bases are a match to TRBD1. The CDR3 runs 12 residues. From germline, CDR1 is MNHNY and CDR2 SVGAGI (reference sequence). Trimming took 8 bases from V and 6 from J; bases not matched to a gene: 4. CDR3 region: CASLDRGNGYTF. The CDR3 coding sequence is TGTGCCAGCTTAGACAGGGGGAATGGCTACACCTTC.

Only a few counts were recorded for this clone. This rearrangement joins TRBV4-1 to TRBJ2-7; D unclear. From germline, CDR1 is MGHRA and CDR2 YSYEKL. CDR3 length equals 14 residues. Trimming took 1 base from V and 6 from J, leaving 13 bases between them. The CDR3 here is CASSQVAGAFEQYF. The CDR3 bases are TGCGCCAGCAGCCAAGTAGCCGGCGCTTTCGAGCAGTACTTC.

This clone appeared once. This chain's CDR3 is CASSWDRVAEQYF. CDR3 sequence (DNA): TGTGCCAGCAGCTGGGACAGGGTAGCCGAGCAGTACTTC. V gene TRBV6-2 or TRBV6-3 combines with J gene TRBJ2-7, with TRBD1 matching 9 bases. The CDR3 consists of 13 residues. Germline CDR1 MNHEY, CDR2 SVGEGT. V was clipped by 6 bases and J by 6 bases; unmatched bases: 6.

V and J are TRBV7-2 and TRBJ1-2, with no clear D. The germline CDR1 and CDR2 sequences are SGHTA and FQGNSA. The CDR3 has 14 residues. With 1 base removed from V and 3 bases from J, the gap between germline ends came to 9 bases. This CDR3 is CASSLGPSDYGYTF. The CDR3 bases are TGTGCCAGCAGCTTAGGTCCCAGCGACTATGGCTACACCTTC.

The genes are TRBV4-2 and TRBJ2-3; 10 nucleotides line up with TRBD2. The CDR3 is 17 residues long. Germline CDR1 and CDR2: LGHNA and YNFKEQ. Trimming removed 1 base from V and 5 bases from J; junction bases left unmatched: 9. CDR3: CASSQVGSGGEVDTQYF. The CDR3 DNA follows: TGTGCCAGCAGCCAAGTGGGCAGCGGGGGGGAGGTAGATACGCAGTATTTT.

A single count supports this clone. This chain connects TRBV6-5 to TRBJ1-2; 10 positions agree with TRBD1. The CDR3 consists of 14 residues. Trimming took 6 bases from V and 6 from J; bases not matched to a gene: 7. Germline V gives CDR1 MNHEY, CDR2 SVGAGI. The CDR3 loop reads CASSRDRGQNGYTF. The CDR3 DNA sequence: TGTGCCAGCAGCCGTGACAGGGGGCAGAATGGCTACACCTTC.

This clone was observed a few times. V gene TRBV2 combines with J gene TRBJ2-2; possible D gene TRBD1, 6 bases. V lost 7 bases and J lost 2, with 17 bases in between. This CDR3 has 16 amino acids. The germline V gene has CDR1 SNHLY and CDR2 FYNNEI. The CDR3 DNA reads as TGTGCCAGCATGCGACAAGGACAGTCTAACACCGGGGAGCTGTTTTTT. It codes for CASMRQGQSNTGELFF. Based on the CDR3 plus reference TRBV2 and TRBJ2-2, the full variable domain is EPEVTQTPSHQVTQMGQEVILRCVPISNHLYFYWYRQILGQKVEFLVSFYNNEISEKSEIFDDQFSVERPDGSNFTLKIRSTKLEDSAMYFCASMRQGQSNTGELFFGEGSRLTVL.

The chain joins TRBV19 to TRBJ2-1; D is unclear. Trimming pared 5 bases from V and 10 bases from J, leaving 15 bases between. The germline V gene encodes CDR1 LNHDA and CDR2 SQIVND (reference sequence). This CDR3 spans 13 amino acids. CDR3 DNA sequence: TGTGCCAGTAGTGATTTGGGCACCCAGGAGCAGTTCTTC. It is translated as CASSDLGTQEQFF.

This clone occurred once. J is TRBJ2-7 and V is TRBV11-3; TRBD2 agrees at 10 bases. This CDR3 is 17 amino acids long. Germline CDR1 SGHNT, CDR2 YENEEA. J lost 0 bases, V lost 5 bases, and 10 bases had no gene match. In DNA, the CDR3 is TGTGCCAGCAGCCCTAGGCGGACTAGCGGTTCCTCCTACGAGCAGTACTTC. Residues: CASSPRRTSGSSYEQYF.

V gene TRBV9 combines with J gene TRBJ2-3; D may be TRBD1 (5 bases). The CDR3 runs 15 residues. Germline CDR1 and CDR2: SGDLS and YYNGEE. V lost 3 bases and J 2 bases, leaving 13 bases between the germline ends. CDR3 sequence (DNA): TGTGCCAGCAGCGCCGGACACGGATTCACAGATACGCAGTATTTT. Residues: CASSAGHGFTDTQYF. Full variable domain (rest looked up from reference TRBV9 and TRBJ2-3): DSGVTQTPKHLITATGQRVTLRCSPRSGDLSVYWYQQSLDQGLQFLIQYYNGEERAKGNILERFSAQQFPDLHSELNLSSLELGDSALYFCASSAGHGFTDTQYFGPGTRLTVL.

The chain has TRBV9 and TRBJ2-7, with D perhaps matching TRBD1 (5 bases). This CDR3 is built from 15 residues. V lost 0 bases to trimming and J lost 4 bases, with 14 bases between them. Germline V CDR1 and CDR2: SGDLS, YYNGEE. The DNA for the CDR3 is TGTGCCAGCAGCGTAGAGGCAGGGCGACAATACGAGCAGTACTTC. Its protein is CASSVEAGRQYEQYF.

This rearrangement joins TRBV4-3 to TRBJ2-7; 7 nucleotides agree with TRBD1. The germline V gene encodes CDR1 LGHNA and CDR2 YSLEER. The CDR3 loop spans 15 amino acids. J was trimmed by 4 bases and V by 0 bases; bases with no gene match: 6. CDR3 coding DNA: TGCGCCAGCAGCCAAGATAAGGGGGCAGTATACGAGCAGTACTTC. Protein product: CASSQDKGAVYEQYF.